One T cell receptor (beta chain) is described in this entry. Method: immunoSEQ multiplex PCR; TCRdb's copy keeps in-frame clones and lacks some. The sample comprises 50,000 to 75,000 clones, 73% of which are singletons, and 15% to 20% rests with the top ten. The ends were cut back, 5 bases at V and 8 bases at J, with 15 bases in the middle. There are 13 residues in the CDR3. The record originates from a study of blood T cell repertoires in COVID-19. Background on the study: There were acute and convalescent COVID-19 samples, and they came from the United States, Italy and Spain. Sources were T cells, B-cell-depleted T cells, or PBMCs; the material itself was cDNA or gDNA.

Material: peripheral blood. The chain uses TRBV12-3 or TRBV12-4 and TRBJ1-2, with D possibly TRBD1 on 6 matching bases. The sequence derives from a woman aged 45 to 65 with active or convalescent COVID-19. This CDR3 is CASSPSGGPGYTF. In nucleotides, the CDR3 is TGTGCCAGCAGTCCCTCCGGGGGGCCGGGCTACACCTTC.